Listed here are 2 T cell receptor beta chains from one sample, sequenced in a study of T cell responses to AZD1222 COVID-19 vaccine. Using immunoSEQ multiplex PCR, the repertoire was profiled, and TCRdb retains in-frame clones only, with some absent. The repertoire includes over 120,000 clones, roughly 86% of them detected once, and under 5.5% sits in the top ten. Sequenced material: peripheral blood, taken 28 days after the second dose of the MenACWY control vaccine. Receptor source: an adult who received the MenACWY meningococcal vaccine as a control.

This chain links TRBV10-1 with TRBJ2-1, with D hard to call. This CDR3 is built from 10 residues. The V gene lost 4 bases and the J gene lost 9 bases, with 4 bases spanning the gap. Germline-derived CDR1 and CDR2 are WNHNN and SYGVQD (reference sequence). The CDR3 DNA reads as TGCGCCAGCAGTGCCAGTGAGCAGTTCTTC. Translation gives CASSASEQFF.

The chain carries TRBV10-3 and TRBJ2-3; D is tentatively TRBD1 or TRBD2 (6 bases each). V lost 2 bases and J lost 4, with 16 bases in between. This CDR3 has 16 amino acids. Germline-derived CDR1 and CDR2 are ENHRY and SYGVKD. The CDR3 coding sequence is TGTGCCATCAGTGAGCGGGGCAGGGGAGGCCCAGATACGCAGTATTTT. Translating gives CAISERGRGGPDTQYF.